This T cell receptor (beta chain) was documented in a study of blood T cell repertoires in COVID-19. Data came from immunoSEQ multiplex PCR; TCRdb stores just in-frame clones and leaves some out. Altogether 130,000 to 150,000 clones are present, approximately 83% being singletons, with the ten largest covering 6.5% to 9.5%. V was clipped by 0 bases and J by 5 bases; unmatched bases: 6. The CDR3 runs to 15 residues. Germline loops: CDR1 SGHRS, CDR2 YFSETQ. The source material was peripheral blood. This rearrangement joins TRBV5-1 to TRBJ1-2; 8 nucleotides line up with TRBD1. This TCR derives from a woman aged 60-75 years with COVID-19, enrolled during active disease. CDR3 sequence reads: CASSLARGPIYGYTF. The CDR3 DNA follows: TGCGCCAGCAGCTTGGCCAGGGGGCCTATTTATGGCTACACCTTC.